Sequencing of this T cell receptor (beta chain) was carried out in a study of blood T cell repertoires in COVID-19 (dated by TCRdb to the early 2020s). Looking at the study overall: Collaborator samples came from the United States, Italy and Spain and covered acute and convalescent phases of COVID-19. The material from the prospective study consisted of cDNA or gDNA derived from T cells, B-cell-depleted T cells, or PBMCs. Deeply sampled blood TCRbeta repertoires from subjects exposed to, actively infected with, or recovered from COVID-19 were included in the dataset. The repertoires were released in a freely available public database intended as a resource for research on the immune response to SARS-CoV-2. The samples were drawn from the first 160 participants of the ongoing ImmuneRACE study and from 1,254 subjects provided by 6 global collaborators. The sample metadata nearly always contained a de-identified subject ID, COVID-19 status, age in years and sex. Where HLA class I and class II types were available, the types were taken from metadata supplied by the sample provider, not from assay-based typing.

The immunoSEQ Assay, a bias-controlled multiplex PCR, was used to amplify TCRbeta CDR3 regions from genomic DNA. The paper's processing steps were these. Within the assay, amplification of reference gene primers was used to estimate how many nucleated cells each sample contained. To quantify the absolute abundance of each unique TCRbeta CDR3 rearrangement, sequence reads were collapsed and filtered. For each sample, productive Simpson clonality was calculated by taking the square root of Simpson's diversity index across productive rearrangements. TCRdb took over this immuneACCESS table, retaining in-frame rearrangements with V and J assigned. Such tables are incomplete; in checked studies, under half of the missing clones stem from an unresolved V gene, and the remainder is unexplained. V and J calls and clone size are copied from that table; D and trimming were computed from the DNA. In this sample the table shows about 270,000 clones, roughly 85% of which occur a single time. The ten largest clones take up 2.5% to 3.5% of the sample.

This clone showed up just a few times. The antigen it recognizes is unknown. It has no much larger one-base neighbor in the sample; base qualities were not kept. V is clipped by 5 bases and J by 3 bases, and the sequence between their germline boundaries is 18 bases long. Including cysteine and phenylalanine, the CDR3 has 16 amino acids. The sequence is cut down to CDR3 DNA, 48 bases in frame from base 1. As encoded in the germline V gene (reference sequence), CDR1 is PRHDT while CDR2 is FYEKMQ. Here is what the overall study found, with its caveats: How much clinical and demographic metadata was included differed by source and by participant, and the metadata was provided uncurated.

Each collaborating institution followed its own protocols to collect whole blood in K2EDTA tubes. For TCRbeta analysis, collaborators shipped samples as frozen whole blood, isolated PBMCs, or DNA extracted from either of those sample types. This sequence originates from a young woman with acute or convalescent COVID-19. The sequenced material came from peripheral blood. The sequence joins TRBV13 to TRBJ2-3; too little of a D gene remains to name it. The CDR3 has the sequence CASSRLVSGVTDTQYF. At the DNA level, the sequence is TGTGCCAGCAGCCGCCTGGTATCTGGAGTTACAGATACGCAGTATTTT. Where the CDR3 stops, the reference TRBV13 and TRBJ2-3 genes take over; the full variable domain is AAGVIQSPRHLIKEKRETATLKCYPIPRHDTVYWYQQGPGQDPQFLISFYEKMQSDKGSIPDRFSAQQFSDYHSELNMSSLELGDSALYFCASSRLVSGVTDTQYFGPGTRLTVL.